This T cell receptor (beta chain) was recovered during a study of blood T cell repertoires in COVID-19. Germline V gene lookup returns CDR1 MNHEY and CDR2 SMNVEV (reference sequence). V lost 5 bases to trimming and J lost 7 bases; unmatched junction nucleotides: 14. CDR3 size: 17 residues. Assay: immunoSEQ multiplex PCR; the TCRdb copy retains only in-frame clones and omits some. The sample carries about 280,000 clones, around 90% recorded once. The J gene is TRBJ1-5, the V gene TRBV27; 10 positions match TRBD1. This clonotype originated in a man aged 18-30 years with active or convalescent COVID-19. Sequenced sample: peripheral blood. The CDR3 is CASSPDRGGAGVQPQHF. Written as DNA, the CDR3 is TGTGCCAGCAGTCCGGACAGGGGGGGCGCCGGGGTACAGCCCCAGCATTTT.